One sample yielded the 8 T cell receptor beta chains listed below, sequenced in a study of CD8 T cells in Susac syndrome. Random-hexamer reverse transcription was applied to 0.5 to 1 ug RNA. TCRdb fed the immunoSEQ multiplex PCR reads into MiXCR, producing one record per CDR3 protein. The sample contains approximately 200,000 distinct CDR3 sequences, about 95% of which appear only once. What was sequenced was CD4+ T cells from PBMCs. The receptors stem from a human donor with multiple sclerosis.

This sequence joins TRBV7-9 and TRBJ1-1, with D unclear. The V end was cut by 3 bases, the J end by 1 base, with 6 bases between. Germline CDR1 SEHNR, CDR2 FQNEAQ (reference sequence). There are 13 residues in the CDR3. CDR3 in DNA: TGTGCCAGCAGCTTTGTAGAGAACACTGAAGCTTTCTTT. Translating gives CASSFVENTEAFF.

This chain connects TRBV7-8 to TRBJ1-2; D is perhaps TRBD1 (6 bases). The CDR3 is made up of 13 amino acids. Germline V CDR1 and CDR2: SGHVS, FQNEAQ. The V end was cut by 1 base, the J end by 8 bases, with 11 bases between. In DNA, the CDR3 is TGTGCCAGCAGCTTAGACAGGGACTTCGGCTACACCTTC. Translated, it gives CASSLDRDFGYTF. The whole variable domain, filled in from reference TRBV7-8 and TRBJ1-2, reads GAGVSQSPRYKVAKRGQDVALRCDPISGHVSLFWYQQALGQGPEFLTYFQNEAQLDKSGLPSDRFFAERPEGSVSTLKIQRTQQEDSAVYLCASSLDRDFGYTFGSGTRLTVV.

The CDR3 sequence is CSVDSLTSSTVLDGYTF. The CDR3 region has the DNA TGCAGCGTTGATTCACTGACAAGTTCGACAGTTCTAGATGGCTACACCTTC. The rearrangement links TRBV29-1 to TRBJ1-2; TRBD1 might be the D (5 bases). The CDR3 length is 17 residues. The germline gives CDR1 SQVTM, CDR2 ANQGSEA. With 3 bases removed from V and 6 bases from J, the gap between germline ends came to 26 bases. The full variable domain, its missing parts supplied by reference TRBV29-1 and TRBJ1-2, is SAVISQKPSRDICQRGTSLTIQCQVDSQVTMMFWYRQQPGQSLTLIATANQGSEATYESGFVIDKFPISRPNLTFSTLTVSNMSPEDSSIYLCSVDSLTSSTVLDGYTFGSGTRLTVV.

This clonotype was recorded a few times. The CDR3 DNA sequence: TGTGCCTGGAGGGACGGACAGGGAGGAATCTATGGCTACACCTTC. Amino acid sequence: CAWRDGQGGIYGYTF. The V and J genes are TRBV30 and TRBJ1-2; TRBD1 aligns across 8 bases. Germline CDR1 is GTSNPN and CDR2 is SVGIG (reference sequence). The CDR3 is 15 amino acids. V lost 3 bases and J lost 4; bases outside the gene matches: 10.

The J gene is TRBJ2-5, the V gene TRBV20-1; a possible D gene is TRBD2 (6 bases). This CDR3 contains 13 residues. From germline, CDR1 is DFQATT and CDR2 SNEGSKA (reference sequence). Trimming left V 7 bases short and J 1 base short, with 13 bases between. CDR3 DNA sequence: TGCAGTGGCGGGATAGCAGCCCAAGAGACCCAGTACTTC. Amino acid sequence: CSGGIAAQETQYF.

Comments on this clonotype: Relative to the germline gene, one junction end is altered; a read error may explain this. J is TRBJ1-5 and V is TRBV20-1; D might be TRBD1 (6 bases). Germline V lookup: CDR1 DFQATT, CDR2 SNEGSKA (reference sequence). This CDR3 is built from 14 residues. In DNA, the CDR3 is TGCAGTGCCAGAGGGGGGGCAAGCAATCAGCCCCAGCATTTT. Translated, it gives CSARGGASNQPQHF.

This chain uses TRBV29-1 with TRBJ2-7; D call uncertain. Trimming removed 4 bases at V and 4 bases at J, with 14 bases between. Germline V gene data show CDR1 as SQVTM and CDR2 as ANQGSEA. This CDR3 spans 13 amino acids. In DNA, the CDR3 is TGCAGCGTTGCGCAACTTGGGGTTTACGAGCAGTACTTC. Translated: CSVAQLGVYEQYF.

The chain's CDR3 is CASSLDWDIDTEAFF. The CDR3 DNA reads TGTGCCAGCAGCTTAGATTGGGACATCGACACTGAAGCTTTCTTT. The chain has TRBV7-9 and TRBJ1-1; D is perhaps TRBD1 (6 bases). Germline V lookup: CDR1 SEHNR, CDR2 FQNEAQ (reference sequence). Deletions cut 1 base from V and 3 bases from J, with 12 bases between. The CDR3 length is 15 residues.